The 8 T cell receptor beta chains below come from one sample, sequenced in a study of CD8+CD57+ T cells in acquired aplastic anemia. Flow cytometry had shown expanded CD8+CD57+ cells in the patients chosen for sequencing. CDR3 and TCR beta VDJ profiling relied on genomic DNA as the template. TCRdb recomputed calls from the reads with MiXCR, one row per CDR3 protein. The sample holds hundreds of thousands of distinct CDR3 sequences, around 30% seen once. The sequenced sample consisted of sorted CD4+, CD8+, or CD8+CD57+ T cells (not recorded which) from PBMCs. These TCRs come from a human donor with aplastic anemia.

This clonotype was detected only a few times. V usage is TRBV10-1 and J usage is TRBJ2-1, with TRBD1 identical over 8 bases. V dropped 3 bases and J dropped 9; count of bases not matched to a gene: 13. Germline V gene lookup returns CDR1 WNHNN and CDR2 SYGVQD (reference sequence). CDR3 length equals 16 residues. The CDR3: CASSDRGPRNGGEQFF. CDR3 in DNA: TGCGCCAGCAGTGACAGGGGGCCTCGCAATGGGGGTGAGCAGTTCTTC.

The chain joins TRBV7-2 to TRBJ1-1, with D possibly being TRBD1 (5 bases). Germline V gene data show CDR1 as SGHTA and CDR2 as FQGNSA. V was shortened by 2 bases and J by 3 bases, with 13 bases between the two germline ends. The CDR3 is 15 amino acids. CDR3 region: CASSLLWGGDTEAFF. In DNA, the CDR3 is TGTGCCAGCAGCTTACTTTGGGGAGGGGACACTGAAGCTTTCTTT. Variable domain in full (rest from reference TRBV7-2 and TRBJ1-1): GAGVSQSPSNKVTEKGKDVELRCDPISGHTALYWYRQSLGQGLEFLIYFQGNSAPDKSGLPSDRFSAERTGGSVSTLTIQRTQQEDSAVYLCASSLLWGGDTEAFFGQGTRLTVV.

This clonotype was observed a few times. The CDR3 DNA reads TGTGCCAGCTCCGCCCTTCCAAATGAGCAGTTCTTC. It is translated as CASSALPNEQFF. This chain joins TRBV7-9 and TRBJ2-1; D not resolved. The V gene's germline CDR1 is SEHNR and CDR2 FQNEAQ (reference sequence). The CDR3 sequence is 12 residues long. V lost 8 bases, J lost 7 bases, and 12 bases lay in between. Supplemented by reference TRBV7-9 and TRBJ2-1, the full variable domain reads DTGVSQNPRHKITKRGQNVTFRCDPISEHNRLYWYRQTLGQGPEFLTYFQNEAQLEKSRLLSDRFSAERPKGSFSTLEIQRTEQGDSAMYLCASSALPNEQFFGPGTRLTVL.

This clonotype was counted ten times or more. This chain joins TRBV5-1 and TRBJ2-7; 9 bases map to TRBD1. The ends lost 0 bases at V and 5 bases at J; junction bases unmatched: 6. CDR1 and CDR2 (germline): SGHRS, YFSETQ. The CDR3 is 15 residues long. The CDR3 sequence: CASSLVGTGLHEQYF. The CDR3 DNA reads TGCGCCAGCAGCTTGGTCGGGACAGGGTTACACGAGCAGTACTTC.

This clonotype occurred many times. This rearrangement joins TRBV29-1 to TRBJ2-1; D ambiguous. Per germline, CDR1 SQVTM and CDR2 ANQGSEA. The V end lost 6 bases, the J end lost 16 bases, and 19 bases lay between the germline ends. This CDR3 region has 11 residues. CDR3 sequence: CSVPGRAGIFF. The CDR3 coding sequence is TGCAGCGTCCCGGGCCGGGCAGGTATTTTCTTC.

The chain links TRBV30 to TRBJ2-1; D call uncertain. The CDR3 is made up of 12 amino acids. V was pared by 0 bases and J by 8 bases, with 8 bases between. CDR1 and CDR2 from the germline V gene are GTSNPN and SVGIG (reference sequence). The CDR3 region has the DNA TGTGCCTGGAGTGTACATGGCGATGAGCAGTTCTTC. Translating gives CAWSVHGDEQFF.

This clonotype was seen only a few times. CDR3 DNA sequence: TGCAGTGCTAGATCAGGAACAGGTGCGGGCACTGAAGCTTTCTTT. It is translated as CSARSGTGAGTEAFF. V is TRBV20-1 and J is TRBJ1-1; weak D call: TRBD1 (5 bases). Germline CDR1 and CDR2: DFQATT and SNEGSKA (reference sequence). The CDR3 is 15 amino acids. V shed 2 bases and J shed 4 bases, with 17 bases lying between them.

This rearrangement joins TRBV7-2 to TRBJ2-1, with D possibly being TRBD2 (5 bases). Germline V gene sequence: CDR1 SGHTA, CDR2 FQGNSA. V lost 6 bases to trimming and J lost 10 bases, with 10 bases between them. The CDR3 spans 11 residues. CDR3 nucleotides: TGTGCCAGCAGACCGAGGGAGGAGCAGTTCTTC. Translated, it gives CASRPREEQFF.